This T cell receptor beta chain was documented in a study of blood T cell repertoires in COVID-19. Profiled with immunoSEQ multiplex PCR; TCRdb holds only in-frame clones, not every one. The data hold about 220,000 clones, with over 80% observed a single time. Individuals aged about 18 to 100 years were recruited from approximately 22 US areas. The CDR3 contains 16 residues. Germline V gene sequence: CDR1 MDHEN, CDR2 SYDVKM. Turning to this clone: One end of the junction is discordant with germline, which a read error may explain.

Sequencing used PBMCs or T cells enriched from blood (not recorded which). The clonotype originates from a woman in her 40s who had recovered from COVID-19. V and J are TRBV28 and TRBJ1-3; D not resolved. The CDR3 DNA reads TGTGCCGGCAGTTTATCGGGATACATCTCTGGAAACACCATATATTTT. Translation gives CAGSLSGYISGNTIYF.